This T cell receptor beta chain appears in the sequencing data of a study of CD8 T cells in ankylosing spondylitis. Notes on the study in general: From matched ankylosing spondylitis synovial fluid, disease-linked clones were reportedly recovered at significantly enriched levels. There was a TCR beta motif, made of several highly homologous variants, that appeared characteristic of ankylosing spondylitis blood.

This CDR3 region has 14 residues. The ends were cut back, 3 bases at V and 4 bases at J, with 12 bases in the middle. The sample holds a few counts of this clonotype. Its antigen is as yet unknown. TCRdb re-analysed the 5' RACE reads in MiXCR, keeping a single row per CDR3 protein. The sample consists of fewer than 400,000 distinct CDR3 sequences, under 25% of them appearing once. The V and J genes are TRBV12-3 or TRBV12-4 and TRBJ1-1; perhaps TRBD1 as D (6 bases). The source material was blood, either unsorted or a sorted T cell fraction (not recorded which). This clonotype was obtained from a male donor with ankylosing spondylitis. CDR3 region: CASSLSGVGTEAFF. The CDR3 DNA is TGTGCCAGCAGTTTGTCAGGGGTCGGCACTGAAGCTTTCTTT.